The source of this TCR beta chain is a study of identical twins. The study, taken as a whole, reports: Out-of-frame alpha sequences shared between twins exhibited an excess of low generation probability. Zero-insertion findings could be partly confounded by invariant cells (MAIT and iNKT cells).

In the case of this clonotype: Its antigen is as yet unknown.

cDNA carried unique molecular identifiers, and a universal primer site was added by template switching. A single record per CDR3 protein comes from TCRdb applying MiXCR to the 5' RACE reads. The sample shows 400,000 to 550,000 distinct CDR3 sequences, roughly 13% of them seen only once. The CDR3 runs to 13 residues. The junction had 7 bases not matched to a gene; V was cut back by 10 bases and J by 5 bases. Germline loops: CDR1 MNHEY, CDR2 SVGEGT. This same sample was also taken into another study, of yellow fever vaccine responses in identical twins.

The source is a woman aged 18-29 years in good health. Sequencing was carried out using CD4+ T cells sorted from blood. V and J are TRBV6-2 or TRBV6-3 and TRBJ2-7; 11 positions match TRBD1. The CDR3 DNA follows: TGTGCCACCGCCGGACAGGGGGCGGACGAGCAGTACTTC. Translated, it gives CATAGQGADEQYF.